This T cell receptor (beta chain) was found in a study of glioma-infiltrating T cells after dendritic cell vaccination. The wider study: Patients received three intradermal dendritic cell vaccine injections at biweekly intervals. Study-level points and caveats: Patients with more pretreatment TILs had longer time to progression and survival.

Turning to this clone: The antigen is unknown.

Primers: 60 V beta forward and 13 J beta reverse. Sequencing used immunoSEQ multiplex PCR; TCRdb keeps in-frame clones, though not all of them. The table shows over 90,000 clones, with less than 90% occurring only once. The time point denotes: after dendritic cell vaccination, including at tumor progression/relapse. No glioblastoma patient carried an isocitrate dehydrogenase mutation. The CDR3 is 17 residues long. Germline assignment: CDR1 MGHRA and CDR2 YSYEKL. V was trimmed by 4 bases and J by 0 bases, leaving 16 bases between them. The TCR sequence derives from a human donor with glioblastoma. The starting material was blood, obtained after dendritic cell vaccination. This chain connects TRBV4-1 to TRBJ2-1; TRBD2 might be the D (6 bases). CDR3 residues: CASSPGVVPSSYNEQFF. CDR3 bases: TGCGCCAGCAGCCCGGGAGTGGTTCCAAGCTCCTACAATGAGCAGTTCTTC.